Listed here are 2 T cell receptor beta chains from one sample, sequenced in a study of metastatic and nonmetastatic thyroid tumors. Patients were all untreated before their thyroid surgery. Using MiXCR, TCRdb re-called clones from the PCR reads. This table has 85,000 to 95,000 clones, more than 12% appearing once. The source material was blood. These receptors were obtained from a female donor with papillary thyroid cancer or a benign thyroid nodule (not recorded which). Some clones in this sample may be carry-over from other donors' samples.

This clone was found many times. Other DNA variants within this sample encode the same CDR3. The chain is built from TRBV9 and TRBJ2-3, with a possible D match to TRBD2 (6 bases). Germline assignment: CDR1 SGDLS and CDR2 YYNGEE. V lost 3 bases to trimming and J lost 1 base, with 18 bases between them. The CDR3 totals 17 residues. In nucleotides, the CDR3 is TGTGCCAGCAGCGGAGAGGTCGGCGGGGCCCGCACAGATACGCAGTATTTT. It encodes CASSGEVGGARTDTQYF.

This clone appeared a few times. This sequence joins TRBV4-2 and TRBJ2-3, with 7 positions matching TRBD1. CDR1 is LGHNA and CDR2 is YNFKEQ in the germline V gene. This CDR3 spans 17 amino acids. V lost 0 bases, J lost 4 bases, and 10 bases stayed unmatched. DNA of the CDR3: TGTGCCAGCAGCCAAGACGAGGGGGCGACACGGGCAGATACGCAGTATTTT. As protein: CASSQDEGATRADTQYF.